This entry lists 26 T cell receptor beta chains sequenced from one sample in a study of T cells in Graves' hyperthyroidism and ophthalmopathy. TCR beta CDR3 regions were amplified from RNA transcripts. First-round RT-PCR with HTBI primers amplified the TCR CDR3 region. TCRdb independently ran MiXCR on the multiplex PCR reads; one entry per CDR3 protein. The top ten clones hold less than 65% of a sample with about 460,000 distinct CDR3 sequences, about 20% of them seen once. The sample taken for sequencing was blood. Source of these receptors: a woman in her 70s with Graves' ophthalmopathy.

The CDR3 region has the DNA TGTGCCAGTAGTATAGAGGGGATGGGCAATCAGCCCCAGCATTTT. Amino acid sequence: CASSIEGMGNQPQHF. J is TRBJ1-5 and V is TRBV19; D uncertain. The CDR3 runs to 15 residues. The V end lost 0 bases, the J end lost 2 bases, and 8 bases lay between the germline ends. The germline gives CDR1 LNHDA, CDR2 SQIVND (reference sequence).

The gene calls are TRBV18 and TRBJ2-5; a possible D gene is TRBD1 (6 bases). The CDR3 is made up of 14 amino acids. V lost 4 bases and J 5 bases, leaving 14 bases between the germline ends. From germline, CDR1 is KGHSH and CDR2 LQKENI. CDR3 nucleotides: TGTGCCAGCTCACGTCTAGGGGGTTCGGAGACCCAGTACTTC. The encoded protein is CASSRLGGSETQYF.

This chain links TRBV19 with TRBJ2-4; tentative D call: TRBD2 (6 bases). Germline V gene lookup returns CDR1 LNHDA and CDR2 SQIVND (reference sequence). This CDR3 has 15 residues. Trimming pared 4 bases from V and 2 bases from J, leaving 12 bases between. The CDR3 nucleotides read TGTGCCAGTAGTAACGGGGGATACACCAAAAACATTCAGTACTTC. Translation: CASSNGGYTKNIQYF.

In this sample, this clonotype turned up many times. The chain recombines TRBV11-1 with TRBJ2-3; TRBD1 agrees at 7 bases. Germline V gives CDR1 SGHAT, CDR2 FQDESV (reference sequence). V was pared by 5 bases and J by 0 bases, with 5 bases of the junction left unmatched. The CDR3 extends over 15 amino acids. The CDR3 loop is CASSVRDRSTDTQYF. In nucleotides, the CDR3 is TGTGCCAGCAGCGTCCGGGACAGAAGCACAGATACGCAGTATTTT.

This clonotype was found many times. This chain uses TRBV11-2 with TRBJ2-7; D ambiguous. This CDR3 is built from 15 residues. The V and J ends lost 5 bases and 0 bases respectively, with 14 bases between them. Germline CDR1 and CDR2: SGHAT and FQNNGV. The CDR3 nucleotides read TGTGCCAGCAGCATACGGGCCTATTCCTCCTACGAGCAGTACTTC. This codes for CASSIRAYSSYEQYF.

This clonotype was seen a handful of times. The rearrangement uses TRBV28 and TRBJ1-2, with 11 positions matching TRBD1. CDR3 length equals 16 residues. Trimming took 6 bases from V and 8 from J; bases not matched to a gene: 14. The germline CDR1 and CDR2 sequences are MDHEN and SYDVKM. The CDR3 bases are TGTGCCAGCAGGCTGCCCGGACAGGGGGCTGGTGTAGGCTACACCTTC. This encodes CASRLPGQGAGVGYTF.

The chain has TRBV27 and TRBJ1-6; possible D gene TRBD1, 6 bases. Trimming took 5 bases from V and 16 from J, leaving 15 bases between them. Germline-derived CDR1 and CDR2 are MNHEY and SMNVEV (reference sequence). The CDR3 is 12 amino acids. CDR3 loop: CASSGTQGTLHF. The CDR3 bases are TGTGCCAGCAGTGGAACTCAGGGGACTCTCCACTTT.

There are a few counts of this clonotype. The genes are TRBV11-2 and TRBJ2-7; the D is unclear. The CDR3 is 15 residues long. Per germline, CDR1 SGHAT and CDR2 FQNNGV. Trimming removed 5 bases at V and 7 bases at J, with 21 bases between. CDR3 protein: CASSPDPYPPREQYF. The CDR3 bases are TGTGCCAGCAGCCCAGACCCATACCCCCCTCGGGAGCAGTACTTC.

The chain has TRBV19 and TRBJ2-3, with D possibly called TRBD1 or TRBD2 (5 bases each). The V and J ends lost 7 bases and 0 bases respectively, with 17 bases between them. The germline V gene encodes CDR1 LNHDA and CDR2 SQIVND (reference sequence). The CDR3 has 16 amino acids. CDR3 in DNA: TGTGCCAGTACCCCTTTCCCGGGGCCTAGCACAGATACGCAGTATTTT. The encoded protein is CASTPFPGPSTDTQYF.

Many counts were recorded for this clonotype. The CDR3, as DNA: TGTGCCAGCAGTTTACGCCTAGCGGGCGTTTCGTCCTACAATGAGCAGTTCTTC. It translates to CASSLRLAGVSSYNEQFF. The chain carries TRBV12-3 or TRBV12-4 and TRBJ2-1; 8 nucleotides line up with TRBD2. The CDR3 sequence is 18 residues long. The junction had 10 bases not matched to a gene; V was cut back by 2 bases and J by 1 base.

This clonotype was observed many times. The rearrangement joins TRBV12-3 or TRBV12-4 to TRBJ2-5; D remains unclear. V lost 5 bases, J lost 4 bases, and 14 bases lay in between. The CDR3 loop spans 14 amino acids. The CDR3 DNA follows: TGTGCCAGCAGTCCCCGAGTCGTCAGAGAGACCCAGTACTTC. As protein: CASSPRVVRETQYF.

This clonotype was recorded a few times. V usage is TRBV7-9 and J usage is TRBJ2-7, with D unresolved. Germline V gene sequence: CDR1 SEHNR, CDR2 FQNEAQ (reference sequence). The CDR3 is 14 amino acids. Trimming removed 1 base from V and 7 bases from J, with 14 bases in between. The CDR3 protein is CASSLELGSEEQYF. The CDR3, as DNA: TGTGCCAGCAGCTTAGAGTTGGGAAGTGAGGAGCAGTACTTC.

This clonotype has a handful of counts. The chain links TRBV19 to TRBJ1-5, with D unresolved. Trimming removed 4 bases at V and 7 bases at J, with 14 bases between. The germline gives CDR1 LNHDA, CDR2 SQIVND (reference sequence). The CDR3 loop spans 14 amino acids. The CDR3 DNA reads as TGTGCCAGTAGTACGACAAGGTCGCGGCAGCCCCAGCATTTT. This translates into CASSTTRSRQPQHF.

This clonotype was detected ten times or more. The chain links TRBV27 to TRBJ1-5; 11 bases line up with TRBD1. Trimming cost V 1 base and J 0 bases; bases outside gene matches: 2. The CDR3 consists of 17 residues. Germline CDR1 is MNHEY and CDR2 is SMNVEV (reference sequence). The CDR3 nucleotides read TGTGCCAGCAGTTTATACGGGACAGGGGGTAGCAATCAGCCCCAGCATTTT. Amino acids: CASSLYGTGGSNQPQHF.

At least ten counts were recorded for this clonotype. V usage is TRBV28 and J usage is TRBJ1-1; D ambiguous. The germline CDR1 and CDR2 sequences are MDHEN and SYDVKM. The CDR3 extends over 13 amino acids. The ends were cut back, 3 bases at V and 1 base at J, with 6 bases in the middle. The CDR3 loop is CASSLWGNTEAFF. CDR3 nucleotides: TGTGCCAGCAGTTTGTGGGGGAACACTGAAGCTTTCTTT.

This clonotype appeared a few times. CDR3 sequence (DNA): TGTGCCAGCAGCACTCTTTACAGGGGTAAAGAGACCCAGTACTTC. Its translation: CASSTLYRGKETQYF. This chain connects TRBV28 to TRBJ2-5; 7 nucleotides line up with TRBD1. V shed 6 bases, J shed 3 bases, and the junction held 10 bases outside the gene matches. CDR1 is MDHEN and CDR2 is SYDVKM in the germline V gene. This CDR3 is 15 amino acids long.

This clonotype was observed many times. V is TRBV11-2 and J is TRBJ2-3, with no clear D. The germline V and J ends were trimmed by 5 bases and 2 bases, with 8 bases remaining between them. Germline CDR1 is SGHAT and CDR2 is FQNNGV. The CDR3 sequence is 13 residues long. CDR3 sequence reads: CASSPGLTDTQYF. The CDR3 bases are TGTGCCAGCAGCCCTGGCCTCACAGATACGCAGTATTTT.

This clonotype was observed many times. V is TRBV30 and J is TRBJ2-1; no definite D call. CDR1 GTSNPN and CDR2 SVGIG come from the germline V gene (reference sequence). V was clipped by 0 bases and J by 12 bases, with 12 bases between them. The CDR3 is made up of 12 amino acids. The CDR3 DNA reads as TGTGCCTGGAGTGTAGGCGTACTCTCGCAGTTCTTC. This sequence encodes CAWSVGVLSQFF.

This chain connects TRBV10-3 to TRBJ1-1; D gene unclear. CDR1 is ENHRY and CDR2 is SYGVKD in the germline V gene. V dropped 7 bases and J dropped 1 base, with 4 bases sitting between them. CDR3 length equals 11 residues. CDR3 sequence reads: CAIISNTEAFF. CDR3 bases: TGTGCCATCATTTCGAACACTGAAGCTTTCTTT.

The chain joins TRBV2 to TRBJ2-2, with 9 bases aligning to TRBD2. The CDR3 is made up of 15 amino acids. J lost 3 bases, V lost 7 bases, and 6 bases had no gene match. CDR1 is SNHLY, CDR2 FYNNEI, per germline. The CDR3 DNA reads as TGTGCCAGCAAAAGCGGGAGGAAGTACACCGGGGAGCTGTTTTTT. It encodes CASKSGRKYTGELFF.

The chain has TRBV5-1 and TRBJ2-1; TRBD2 aligns across 7 bases. The CDR3 has 16 amino acids. V shed 0 bases, J shed 6 bases, and the junction held 9 bases outside the gene matches. CDR1 and CDR2 (germline): SGHRS, YFSETQ. The CDR3 nucleotides are TGCGCCAGCAGCTTGGCCGGGGGAGGGATAGGCAATGAGCAGTTCTTC. Encoded protein: CASSLAGGGIGNEQFF.

The chain recombines TRBV7-2 with TRBJ2-3; 10 positions agree with TRBD1. The V gene end was trimmed by 5 bases and the J gene end by 6 bases; junction bases not matched to a gene: 5. Germline-derived CDR1 and CDR2 are SGHTA and FQGNSA. This CDR3 contains 14 residues. The CDR3 sequence is CASSGGQGQDTQYF. The CDR3, as DNA: TGTGCCAGCAGCGGGGGACAGGGGCAGGATACGCAGTATTTT.

The chain uses TRBV20-1 and TRBJ2-3, with TRBD2 matching 10 bases. Germline V CDR1 and CDR2: DFQATT, SNEGSKA (reference sequence). The CDR3 contains 15 residues. V gave up 0 bases and J gave up 8 bases; unmatched junction bases: 8. The CDR3 loop is CSARESASGSVTQYF. CDR3 nucleotide sequence: TGCAGTGCTAGAGAGTCGGCTAGCGGGAGTGTTACGCAGTATTTT.

This sequence joins TRBV3-1 and TRBJ2-3; weak D call: TRBD2 (5 bases). This CDR3 spans 15 amino acids. V was cut by 1 base and J by 3 bases, with 11 bases left in between. The germline CDR1 and CDR2 sequences are LGHDT and YNNKEL (reference sequence). The CDR3 nucleotides are TGTGCCAGCAGCCAAGGGTCTAGCAAGACAGATACGCAGTATTTT. This encodes CASSQGSSKTDTQYF.

The gene calls are TRBV7-3 and TRBJ2-1; D uncertain. The CDR3 has 14 residues. Trimming removed 5 bases from V and 10 bases from J, with 18 bases in between. Germline CDR1 and CDR2: SGHTA and FQGTGA. This chain's CDR3 is CASSPQGDVGEQFF. The CDR3, as DNA: TGTGCCAGCAGCCCCCAAGGCGATGTTGGGGAGCAGTTCTTC. Using reference TRBV7-3 and TRBJ2-1 for the parts outside the CDR3, the full variable domain is GAGVSQTPSNKVTEKGKYVELRCDPISGHTALYWYRQSLGQGPEFLIYFQGTGAADDSGLPNDRFFAVRPEGSVSTLKIQRTERGDSAVYLCASSPQGDVGEQFFGPGTRLTVL.

This clonotype was observed a handful of times. This chain connects TRBV6-2 or TRBV6-3 to TRBJ2-1; D tentatively reads TRBD1 or TRBD2 (6 bases each). CDR1 MNHEY and CDR2 SVGEGT come from the germline V gene. The CDR3 consists of 16 residues. The V end lost 6 bases, the J end lost 6 bases, and 21 bases lay between the germline ends. CDR3 nucleotide sequence: TGTGCCAGCAGCGAGGGGGGCAGCTTATTGAGCAATGAGCAGTTCTTC. Its protein product is CASSEGGSLLSNEQFF.